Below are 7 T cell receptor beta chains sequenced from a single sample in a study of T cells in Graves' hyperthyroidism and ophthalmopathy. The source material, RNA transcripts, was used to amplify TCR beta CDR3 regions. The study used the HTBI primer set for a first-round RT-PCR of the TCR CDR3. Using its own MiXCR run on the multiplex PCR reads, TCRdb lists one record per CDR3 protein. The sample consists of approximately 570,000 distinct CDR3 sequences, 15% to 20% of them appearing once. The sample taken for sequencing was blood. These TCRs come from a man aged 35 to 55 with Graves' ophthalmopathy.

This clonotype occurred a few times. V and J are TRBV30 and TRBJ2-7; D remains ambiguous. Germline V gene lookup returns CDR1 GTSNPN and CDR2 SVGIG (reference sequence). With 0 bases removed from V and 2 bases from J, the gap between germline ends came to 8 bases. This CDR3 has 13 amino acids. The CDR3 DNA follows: TGTGCCTGGAGTGTGACACCCACCTACGAGCAGTACTTC. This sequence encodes CAWSVTPTYEQYF.

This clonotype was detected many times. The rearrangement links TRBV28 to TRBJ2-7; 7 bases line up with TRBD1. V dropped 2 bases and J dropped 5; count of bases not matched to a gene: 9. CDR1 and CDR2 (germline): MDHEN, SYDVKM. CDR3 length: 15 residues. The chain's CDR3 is CASSLRGGRSNEQYF. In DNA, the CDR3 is TGTGCCAGCAGTTTAAGAGGGGGCAGGAGCAACGAGCAGTACTTC.

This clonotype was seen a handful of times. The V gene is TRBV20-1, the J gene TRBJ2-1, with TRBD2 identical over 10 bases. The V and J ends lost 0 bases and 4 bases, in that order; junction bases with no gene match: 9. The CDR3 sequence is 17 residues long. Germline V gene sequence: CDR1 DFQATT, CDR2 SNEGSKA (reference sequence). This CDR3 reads CSARDLAGASYYNEQFF. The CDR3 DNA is TGCAGTGCTAGAGATCTAGCGGGAGCTTCATATTACAATGAGCAGTTCTTC.

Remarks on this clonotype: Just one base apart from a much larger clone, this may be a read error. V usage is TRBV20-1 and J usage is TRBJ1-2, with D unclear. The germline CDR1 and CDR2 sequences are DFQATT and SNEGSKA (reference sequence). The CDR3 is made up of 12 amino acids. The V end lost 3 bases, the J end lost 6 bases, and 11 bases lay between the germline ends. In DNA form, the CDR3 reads TGCAGTGCTAGCGATCCGGGCGATGGCTACACCTTC. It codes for CSASDPGDGYTF.

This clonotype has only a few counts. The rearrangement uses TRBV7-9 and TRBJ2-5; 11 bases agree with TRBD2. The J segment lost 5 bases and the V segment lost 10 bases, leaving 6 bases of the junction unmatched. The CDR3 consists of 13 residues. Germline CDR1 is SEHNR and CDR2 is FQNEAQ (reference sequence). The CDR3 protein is CATTSGSGETQYF. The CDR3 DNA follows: TGTGCCACCACTAGCGGGAGCGGGGAGACCCAGTACTTC.

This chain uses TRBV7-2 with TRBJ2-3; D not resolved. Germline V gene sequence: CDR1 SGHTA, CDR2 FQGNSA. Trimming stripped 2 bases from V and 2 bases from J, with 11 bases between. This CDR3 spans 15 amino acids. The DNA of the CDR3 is TGTGCCAGCAGCTTACAAAAATCGCACACAGATACGCAGTATTTT. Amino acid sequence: CASSLQKSHTDTQYF. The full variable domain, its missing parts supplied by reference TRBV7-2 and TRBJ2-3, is GAGVSQSPSNKVTEKGKDVELRCDPISGHTALYWYRQSLGQGLEFLIYFQGNSAPDKSGLPSDRFSAERTGGSVSTLTIQRTQQEDSAVYLCASSLQKSHTDTQYFGPGTRLTVL.

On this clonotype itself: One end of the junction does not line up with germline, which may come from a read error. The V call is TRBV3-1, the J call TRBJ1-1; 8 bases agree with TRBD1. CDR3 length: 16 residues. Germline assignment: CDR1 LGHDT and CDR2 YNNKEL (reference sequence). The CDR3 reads CANSQRGDRTNTEAFF. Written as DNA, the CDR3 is TGTGCCAACAGCCAAAGAGGGGACAGGACGAACACTGAAGCTTTCTTT.